This TCR beta chain was sequenced during a study of graft-versus-host responses after intestinal transplantation (dated by TCRdb to about 2021). Describing the broader study: Multivisceral, liver-intestinal, or isolated intestinal transplants were received by the recipients. Every recipient was given anti-thymocyte globulin induction, then maintenance tacrolimus and steroids for 3 to 4 years. To identify alloreactive clones, pre-transplant mixed lymphocyte reaction products were sequenced and compared with unstimulated pre-transplant donor and recipient T cells. After intestinal transplantation, graft-versus-host and host-versus-graft alloreactive T cell clones were followed in the graft, circulation and bone marrow using bulk TCR-beta CDR3 sequencing. A peak of at least 4% donor T cells among recipient peripheral blood mononuclear cells was the definition used for donor T cell macrochimerism. The cohort enrolled about two dozen intestinal transplant recipients including one retransplant, and a few patients lacking pretransplant specimens were excluded. Rather than being sequenced by the commercial service, samples from a few later patients were sequenced in-house on an Illumina MiSeq and processed with MiXCR.

Trimming removed 3 bases from V and 0 bases from J, leaving 13 bases between the germline ends. The CDR3 runs 16 amino acids, cysteine and phenylalanine included. This entry keeps only the CDR3 DNA: 48 bases, framed from base 1. Reading the germline V gene gives CDR1 SGHRS and CDR2 YFSETQ. General conclusions and limits of the study: GvH clones turned up in recipient bone marrow, with some appearing earlier in ileal mucosa or blood, a pattern consistent with an intestinal mucosal origin. The conclusions were limited by the relatively low number and heterogeneity of the intestinal transplant patients. Early after transplant, peak levels of circulating GvH clones were associated with declines in HvG clones. In the allografts of patients with donor T cell macrochimerism, GvH to HvG T cell clonal ratios were high.

The sample's time point, from its label and the paper: cells obtained before transplantation from donor or recipient. In the mixed lymphocyte reactions, around 200,000 CFSE-labeled pre-transplant responders were plated with around 200,000 irradiated violet-dye-labeled stimulators and cultured for 6 days. After the mixed lymphocyte reaction, proliferating CD3+CD4+CFSE-low and CD3+CD8+CFSE-low responder cells were FACS-sorted on a BD Influx sorter. The method behind the library was the immunoSEQ multiplex PCR assay. For most patients, genomic DNA was isolated with the Qiagen DNeasy Blood and Tissue Kit and sent frozen to Adaptive Biotechnologies for TCR sequencing. For most patients, genomic DNA was subjected to high-throughput TCR-beta CDR3 sequencing by Adaptive Biotechnologies. The authors' pipeline ran thus. Adaptive's ImmunoSEQ software was the source of the TCR sequencing data for 18 patients, while three other patients were processed with MiXCR and VDJtools. To correct CD4 versus CD8 sorting errors, any sequence found in both subsets at a frequency ratio below 5:1 was removed. CDR3 nucleotide sequences shared by donor and recipient were removed because the origin of these sequences could not be assigned. To count as alloreactive, a clone needed at least 2-fold expansion over unstimulated cells and a minimum CFSE-low frequency of 0.002% (template counts) or 0.001% (read counts). Mappable clones were those detected in sequenced pre-transplant spleen, lymph node, or MLR CFSE-low populations of the donor or recipient. Cumulative frequency of alloreactive clones was calculated as a percentage of all sequences weighted by copy number. Not all clones reach the TCRdb copy of this immuneACCESS table, which keeps in-frame sequences only. Checked studies attribute under half of the gap to unresolved V genes and leave the rest unexplained. V and J calls and clone size are those listed in that table; D and trimming were worked out from the DNA. The sample profile shows 15,000 to 20,000 clones; roughly a third of them were found once. The ten largest clones capture about 2% of the sample.

This clone was detected only a few times. Base qualities are missing; no much larger clone stands one base away. The source was alloreactive CD4+ T cells from a mixed lymphocyte reaction culture, collected before transplantation. The cell subset or site label of this sample denotes: CFSE-low proliferating T cells sorted from approximately 6-day pre-transplant mixed lymphocyte reaction (GvH or HvG direction). This chain joins TRBV5-1 to TRBJ2-1; TRBD2 is a possible D gene, resting on 5 matching bases. The TCR sequence derives from a human patient who was an organ donor for intestinal transplantation. The CDR3 region: CASSWSGETSYNEQFF. The bases are TGCGCCAGCAGCTGGTCTGGGGAGACCTCCTACAATGAGCAGTTCTTC.